These 20 T cell receptor beta chains originate from one sample sequenced in a study of T cell repertoires in cytomegalovirus infection. TCRdb analysed the reads with MiXCR anew, one entry per CDR3 protein. This table has around 530,000 distinct CDR3 sequences, approximately 25% appearing once. Sequencing was performed on PBMCs. Receptors originate from a human donor in good health (CMV status not recorded). Some clones in this sample may be carry-over from other donors' samples.

The V gene is TRBV19, the J gene TRBJ1-5; D gene uncertain. Germline lookup yields CDR1 LNHDA and CDR2 SQIVND (reference sequence). V was pared by 6 bases and J by 6 bases, with 12 bases between. The CDR3 extends over 13 amino acids. CDR3 region: CASRMNEGQPQHF. The CDR3 DNA follows: TGTGCCAGTAGGATGAATGAGGGTCAGCCCCAGCATTTT.

This clonotype has more than one count but fewer than ten. This chain uses TRBV6-1 with TRBJ2-3; 9 bases are a match to TRBD1. The CDR3 totals 18 residues. Germline-derived CDR1 and CDR2 are MNHNS and SASEGT. V lost 2 bases, J lost 3 bases, and 12 bases stayed unmatched. CDR3 protein: CASSEIRIGTGRTDTQYF. The CDR3 DNA reads as TGTGCCAGCAGTGAAATCCGAATTGGGACAGGGAGGACAGATACGCAGTATTTT.

The rearrangement joins TRBV20-1 to TRBJ2-7, with D tentatively TRBD1 (6 bases). V lost 1 base to trimming and J lost 3 bases, with 10 bases between them. Germline CDR1 and CDR2: DFQATT and SNEGSKA (reference sequence). This CDR3 has 13 residues. This CDR3 is CSARGDTYYEQYF. For the CDR3, the DNA is TGCAGTGCTAGAGGGGACACCTACTACGAGCAGTACTTC.

The sample holds one count of this clonotype. V and J are TRBV9 and TRBJ2-1; 10 bases agree with TRBD2. J gave up 7 bases and V 5 bases, and 15 bases lay outside the gene matches. CDR3 size: 17 residues. Germline values: CDR1 SGDLS, CDR2 YYNGEE. CDR3 sequence: CASSHPQREGQRNEQFF. CDR3 sequence (DNA): TGTGCCAGCAGTCACCCCCAGCGGGAGGGCCAACGGAATGAGCAGTTCTTC. The variable domain in full, completed from reference TRBV9 and TRBJ2-1, reads DSGVTQTPKHLITATGQRVTLRCSPRSGDLSVYWYQQSLDQGLQFLIQYYNGEERAKGNILERFSAQQFPDLHSELNLSSLELGDSALYFCASSHPQREGQRNEQFFGPGTRLTVL.

V gene TRBV11-2 combines with J gene TRBJ2-1, with 12 bases matching TRBD2. The germline gives CDR1 SGHAT, CDR2 FQNNGV. The CDR3 has 16 amino acids. After removal of 2 bases from V and 8 bases from J, the junction contained 7 bases not matched to a gene. CDR3 loop: CASSLLTSGSIDEQFF. As DNA, the CDR3 is TGTGCCAGCAGCTTATTGACTAGCGGGAGTATCGATGAGCAGTTCTTC.

The CDR3 spells CASSQGTGERKYV. The DNA of the CDR3 is TGTGCCAGCAGCCAAGGGACAGGGGAGAGGAAGTACGTC. The rearrangement links TRBV14 to TRBJ2-7, with 9 bases lining up with TRBD1. CDR3 length: 13 residues. The ends lost 1 base at V and 11 bases at J; junction bases unmatched: 6. Germline values: CDR1 SGHDN, CDR2 FVKESK.

This clonotype was counted only a few times. This rearrangement joins TRBV28 to TRBJ2-7; TRBD1 might be the D (6 bases). The CDR3 loop spans 14 amino acids. V lost 1 base, J lost 7 bases, and 14 bases lay in between. Germline-derived CDR1 and CDR2 are MDHEN and SYDVKM. CDR3 coding DNA: TGTGCCAGCAGTTTATTGACAGGTCCTTTGGAGCAGTACTTC. This codes for CASSLLTGPLEQYF.

This clonotype appeared many times. The J gene is TRBJ2-2, the V gene TRBV7-2; weak D call: TRBD1 (6 bases). The CDR3 loop spans 15 amino acids. Trimming cost V 4 bases and J 1 base, with 10 bases left between them. The germline V gene encodes CDR1 SGHTA and CDR2 FQGNSA. CDR3 nucleotides: TGTGCCAGCAGCTCCACAGGGAAGAACACCGGGGAGCTGTTTTTT. Protein sequence: CASSSTGKNTGELFF.

This clonotype was detected many times. The J gene is TRBJ1-1, the V gene TRBV7-2; no definite D call. The CDR3 totals 13 residues. Between the trimmed V and J ends, which lost 5 bases and 3 bases, there was a span of 10 bases. CDR1 and CDR2 from the germline V gene are SGHTA and FQGNSA. CDR3 nucleotide sequence: TGTGCCAGCAGCCCGGGAAGGGACACTGAAGCTTTCTTT. This translates into CASSPGRDTEAFF.

This clonotype turned up a few times. The rearrangement links TRBV6-2 or TRBV6-3 to TRBJ2-7, with D possibly being TRBD2 (5 bases). Germline V gives CDR1 MNHEY, CDR2 SVGEGT. V dropped 0 bases and J dropped 0 bases, with 12 bases sitting between them. The CDR3 sequence is 16 residues long. CDR3 bases: TGTGCCAGCAGTTACTCGGGGAGTAGAAGCTCCTACGAGCAGTACTTC. This sequence encodes CASSYSGSRSSYEQYF.

The rearrangement joins TRBV24-1 to TRBJ2-5; 7 positions agree with TRBD1. Germline-derived CDR1 and CDR2 are KGHDR and SFDVKD. V was pared by 3 bases and J by 1 base, with 4 bases of the junction left unmatched. CDR3 length equals 15 residues. CDR3 sequence: CATSDNRGSQETQYF. As DNA, the CDR3 is TGTGCCACCAGTGATAACAGGGGTTCCCAAGAGACCCAGTACTTC.

This clonotype was detected a few times. The chain couples TRBV19 to TRBJ2-5; 16 nucleotides line up with TRBD2. Germline V gives CDR1 LNHDA, CDR2 SQIVND (reference sequence). CDR3 length: 15 residues. Trimming removed 10 bases from V and 3 bases from J; junction bases left unmatched: 5. CDR3 sequence (DNA): TGTGCCACGAGGGGACTAGCGGGAGGGGAAGAGACCCAGTACTTC. Amino acids: CATRGLAGGEETQYF.

This clonotype was seen ten or more times. CDR3: CASRPLLAGEWSYQETQYF. DNA of the CDR3: TGTGCCAGCAGACCACTCTTAGCGGGAGAGTGGAGTTACCAAGAGACCCAGTACTTC. This chain joins TRBV7-2 and TRBJ2-5; 9 bases agree with TRBD2. The CDR3 extends over 19 amino acids. Germline CDR1 SGHTA, CDR2 FQGNSA. V dropped 6 bases and J dropped 0; count of bases not matched to a gene: 17.

The chain employs TRBV6-2 or TRBV6-3 and TRBJ1-3; the D is unclear. This CDR3 has 18 amino acids. Germline CDR1 and CDR2: MNHEY and SVGEGT. The ends were cut back, 6 bases at V and 0 bases at J, with 21 bases in the middle. The CDR3 spells CASRHPFRQPSSGNTIYF. CDR3 nucleotide sequence: TGTGCCAGCAGACACCCGTTTCGCCAGCCGAGCTCTGGAAACACCATATATTTT.

The rearrangement uses TRBV7-9 and TRBJ1-2; D may be TRBD1 (5 bases). The CDR3 runs 14 residues. Germline V gene lookup returns CDR1 SEHNR and CDR2 FQNEAQ (reference sequence). Deletions cut 2 bases from V and 4 bases from J, with 11 bases between. The CDR3 DNA reads TGTGCCAGCAGCTTAACAGTTGGGACCTATGGCTACACCTTC. Amino acid sequence: CASSLTVGTYGYTF.

This clonotype was seen more than once but under ten times. The V call is TRBV23-1, the J call TRBJ2-1; D not resolved. TRBV23-1 is an ORF, with its function uncertain. Trimming cost V 6 bases and J 0 bases, with 15 bases left between them. This CDR3 has 16 amino acids. The CDR3, as DNA: TGCGCCAGCAGACCGCGAATGGTGGGCTCCTACAATGAGCAGTTCTTC. Amino acids: CASRPRMVGSYNEQFF.

There are a few counts of this clonotype. The chain uses TRBV7-2 and TRBJ2-1, with a possible D match to TRBD2 (5 bases). Germline V gives CDR1 SGHTA, CDR2 FQGNSA. The CDR3 loop spans 11 amino acids. V lost 0 bases to trimming and J lost 13 bases, with 7 bases between them. Written as DNA, the CDR3 is TGTGCCAGCAGCTTAGCTAGCGATCAGTTCTTC. It codes for CASSLASDQFF.

This clonotype was observed many times. CDR3 amino acids: CASSSDRSGEQYF. The CDR3 DNA follows: TGTGCCAGCAGCTCGGACAGGTCGGGAGAGCAGTACTTC. The rearrangement joins TRBV7-2 to TRBJ2-7; 7 bases are shared with TRBD1. This CDR3 spans 13 amino acids. CDR1 is SGHTA and CDR2 is FQGNSA in the germline V gene. Unmatched junction bases numbered 7, after V lost 4 bases and J lost 7 bases. Filled out from reference TRBV7-2 and TRBJ2-7, the complete variable domain reads GAGVSQSPSNKVTEKGKDVELRCDPISGHTALYWYRQSLGQGLEFLIYFQGNSAPDKSGLPSDRFSAERTGGSVSTLTIQRTQQEDSAVYLCASSSDRSGEQYFGPGTRLTVT.

This clonotype appeared a few times. The chain couples TRBV25-1 to TRBJ2-1; 8 positions agree with TRBD2. The ends lost 6 bases at V and 0 bases at J; junction bases unmatched: 4. Germline V CDR1 and CDR2: MGHDK, SYGVNS. This CDR3 has 15 residues. The CDR3 bases are TGTGCCAGCAGGGAAGGGACTAGCTCCTACAATGAGCAGTTCTTC. Translation: CASREGTSSYNEQFF.

This clonotype occurred a few times. This rearrangement joins TRBV5-1 to TRBJ2-3; possibly TRBD1 for D (5 bases). Trimming pared 6 bases from V and 6 bases from J, leaving 17 bases between. Germline CDR1 is SGHRS and CDR2 is YFSETQ. The CDR3 contains 14 residues. CDR3 DNA sequence: TGCGCCAGCACCGATACAGGTGGTGGGGATACGCAGTATTTT. Its protein is CASTDTGGGDTQYF.